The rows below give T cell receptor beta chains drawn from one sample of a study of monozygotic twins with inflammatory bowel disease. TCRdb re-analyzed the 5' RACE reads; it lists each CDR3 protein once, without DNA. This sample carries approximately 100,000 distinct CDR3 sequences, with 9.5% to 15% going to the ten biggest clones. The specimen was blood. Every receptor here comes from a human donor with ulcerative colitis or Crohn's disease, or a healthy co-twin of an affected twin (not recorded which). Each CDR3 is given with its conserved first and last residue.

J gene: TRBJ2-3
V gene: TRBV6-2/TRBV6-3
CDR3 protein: CASTKGKDTQYF

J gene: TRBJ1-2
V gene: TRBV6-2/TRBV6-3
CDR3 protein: CASSYPYGTALNYGYTF

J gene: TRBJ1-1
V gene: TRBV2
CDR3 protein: CASRRWGALGAFF

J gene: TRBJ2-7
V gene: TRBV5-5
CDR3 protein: CASSFSPGEQYF

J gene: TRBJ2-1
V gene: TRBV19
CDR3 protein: CASSILRETSYNEQFF

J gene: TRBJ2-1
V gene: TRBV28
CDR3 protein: CASSFSGTSYNEQFF

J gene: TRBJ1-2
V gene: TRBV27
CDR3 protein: CASSSGMNYGYTF

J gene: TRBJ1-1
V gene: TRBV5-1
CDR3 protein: CASSLEGGRTEAFF

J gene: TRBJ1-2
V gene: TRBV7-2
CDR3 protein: CASSSSTSYGYTF

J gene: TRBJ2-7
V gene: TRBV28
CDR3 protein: CASRWRGTSGEQYF

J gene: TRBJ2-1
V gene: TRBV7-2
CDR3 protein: CAGSRVGIRNEQFF

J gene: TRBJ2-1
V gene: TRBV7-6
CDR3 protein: CASSLTLINNEQFF

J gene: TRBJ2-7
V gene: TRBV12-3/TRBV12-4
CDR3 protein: CASSFGGSEQYF

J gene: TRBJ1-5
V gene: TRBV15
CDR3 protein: CATSSAGATQPQHF

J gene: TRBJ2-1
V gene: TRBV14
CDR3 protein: CASSQVQGGQFF

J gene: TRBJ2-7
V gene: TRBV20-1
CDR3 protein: CSGGVLATYEQYF

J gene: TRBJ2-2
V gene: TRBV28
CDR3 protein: CASSFDPTGELFF

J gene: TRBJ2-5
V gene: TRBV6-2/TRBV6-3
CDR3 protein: CASSSRMETQYF